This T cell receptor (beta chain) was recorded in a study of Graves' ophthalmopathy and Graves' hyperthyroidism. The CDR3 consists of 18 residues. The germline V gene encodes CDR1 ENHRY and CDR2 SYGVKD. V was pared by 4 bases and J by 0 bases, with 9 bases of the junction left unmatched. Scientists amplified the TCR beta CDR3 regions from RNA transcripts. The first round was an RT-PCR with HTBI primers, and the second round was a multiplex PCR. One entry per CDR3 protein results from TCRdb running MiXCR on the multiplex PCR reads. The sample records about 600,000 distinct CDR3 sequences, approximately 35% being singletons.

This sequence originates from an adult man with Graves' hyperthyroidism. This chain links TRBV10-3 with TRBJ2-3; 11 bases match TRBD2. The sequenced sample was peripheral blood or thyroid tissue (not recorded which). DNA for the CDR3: TGTGCCATCAGTGTAACCTTCTCTAGCGGGGGGAGCACAGATACGCAGTATTTT. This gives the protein CAISVTFSSGGSTDTQYF.